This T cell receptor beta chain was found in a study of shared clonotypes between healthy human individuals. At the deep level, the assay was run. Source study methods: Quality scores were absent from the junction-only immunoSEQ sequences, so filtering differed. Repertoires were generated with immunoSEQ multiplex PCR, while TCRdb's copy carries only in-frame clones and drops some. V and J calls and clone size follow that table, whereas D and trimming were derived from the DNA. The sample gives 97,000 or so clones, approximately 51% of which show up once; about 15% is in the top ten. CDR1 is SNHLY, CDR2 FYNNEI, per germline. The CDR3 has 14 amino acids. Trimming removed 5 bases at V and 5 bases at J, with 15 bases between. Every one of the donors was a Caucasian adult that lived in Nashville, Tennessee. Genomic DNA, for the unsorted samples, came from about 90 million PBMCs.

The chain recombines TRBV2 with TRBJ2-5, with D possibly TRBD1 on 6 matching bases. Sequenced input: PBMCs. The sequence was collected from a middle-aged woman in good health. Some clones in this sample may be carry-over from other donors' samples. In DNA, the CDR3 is TGTGCCAGCAGTAATACAGGGAGAGAGGAGACCCAGTACTTC. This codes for CASSNTGREETQYF.